This passage covers 18 T cell receptor beta chains from one sample sequenced in a study of glioma-infiltrating T cells. The iRepertoire nested amplicon-rescue multiplex PCR amplified TCR alpha and beta CDR3s from RNA. Each CDR3 protein is one row after TCRdb ran MiXCR on the multiplex PCR reads. Found here are 300,000 to 450,000 distinct CDR3 sequences, 41% of them singletons; the top ten hold approximately 12%. The specimen was glioma tissue, nonneoplastic brain tissue, or PBMCs (not recorded which). These receptors were collected from a human donor with low-grade glioma or glioblastoma, undergoing nonglioma brain surgery, or in good health (not recorded which).

The rearrangement uses TRBV5-1 and TRBJ2-1; maybe TRBD1 (5 bases). From germline, CDR1 is SGHRS and CDR2 YFSETQ. The CDR3 length is 11 residues. V shed 5 bases and J shed 8 bases, with 8 bases lying between them. The chain's CDR3 is CASRVGDEQFF. For the CDR3, the DNA is TGCGCCAGCAGAGTAGGGGATGAGCAGTTCTTC.

The table lists this clonotype with a few counts. The rearrangement links TRBV15 to TRBJ2-3; 7 bases align to TRBD1. From germline, CDR1 is LNHNV and CDR2 YYDKDF (reference sequence). V trimming: 10 bases; J trimming: 4 bases; junction bases outside the gene matches: 11. There are 14 residues in the CDR3. The CDR3 region is CASRLTGIADTQYF. DNA of the CDR3: TGTGCCAGCAGATTGACAGGGATCGCAGATACGCAGTATTTT. Full variable domain (outside the CDR3, taken from reference TRBV15 and TRBJ2-3): DAMVIQNPRYQVTQFGKPVTLSCSQTLNHNVMYWYQQKSSQAPKLLFHYYDKDFNNEADTPDNFQSRRPNTSFCFLDIRSPGLGDTAMYLCASRLTGIADTQYFGPGTRLTVL.

The table lists this clonotype with many counts. V and J are TRBV6-1 and TRBJ2-5; D perhaps matches TRBD2 (7 bases). CDR1 is MNHNS, CDR2 SASEGT, per germline. Trimming removed 7 bases from V and 4 bases from J, with 16 bases in between. The CDR3 loop spans 14 amino acids. The CDR3 sequence is CASTMGGGRETQYF. CDR3 nucleotide sequence: TGTGCCAGCACCATGGGAGGGGGGCGAGAGACCCAGTACTTC.

The genes are TRBV7-2 and TRBJ2-6; D uncertain. Trimming left V 7 bases short and J 0 bases short, with 13 bases between. Germline CDR1 SGHTA, CDR2 FQGNSA. The length of the CDR3 is 16 residues. CDR3 residues: CASIWAASSGANVLTF. The CDR3 coding sequence is TGTGCCAGCATATGGGCAGCCAGCTCTGGGGCCAACGTCCTGACTTTC.

The sample holds many counts of this clonotype. V usage is TRBV15 and J usage is TRBJ1-1; D gene ambiguous. CDR3 size: 13 residues. Germline V gives CDR1 LNHNV, CDR2 YYDKDF (reference sequence). V dropped 1 base and J dropped 2 bases, with 5 bases sitting between them. CDR3 sequence reads: CATSRVHNTEAFF. The CDR3 nucleotides read TGTGCCACCAGCAGAGTACACAACACTGAAGCTTTCTTT.

In the case of this clonotype: This could be a read error, since a much larger clone is one nucleotide away. The CDR3 protein is CSAREVTGSYNKQFF. DNA for the CDR3: TGCAGTGCTAGAGAGGTTACGGGCTCCTACAATAAGCAGTTCTTC. The genes are TRBV20-1 and TRBJ2-1; D is uncertain. Per the germline V gene, CDR1 is DFQATT and CDR2 is SNEGSKA (reference sequence). There are 15 residues in the CDR3.

V is TRBV5-1 and J is TRBJ1-5; no definite D call. From germline, CDR1 is SGHRS and CDR2 YFSETQ. The V end was cut by 4 bases, the J end by 2 bases, with 10 bases between. CDR3 size: 14 residues. CDR3 sequence: CASSPGYGNQPQHF. CDR3 coding DNA: TGCGCCAGCAGCCCGGGATACGGCAATCAGCCCCAGCATTTT.

About this clonotype: At one end the junction does not follow the germline gene, possibly because of a read error. The chain joins TRBV6-1 to TRBJ2-1, with TRBD2 matching over 7 bases. This CDR3 is 15 amino acids long. The germline V gene has CDR1 MNHNS and CDR2 SASEGT. CDR3 sequence: CASGEGGGYYNEQFF. In nucleotides, the CDR3 is TGTGCCAGCGGTGAGGGCGGGGGTTACTACAATGAGCAGTTCTTC.

To note about this clonotype: One base away lies a much larger clone, so this may be a sequencing read error. The chain carries TRBV6-2 or TRBV6-3 and TRBJ2-1; 10 positions match TRBD2. Germline CDR1 MNHEY, CDR2 SVGEGT. The CDR3 extends over 16 amino acids. Written as DNA, the CDR3 is TGTGCCAGCAGCCCTCGGTATAGCGGGAGGAACCATGAGCTGTTCTTC. It specifies CASSPRYSGRNHELFF.

The chain uses TRBV20-1 and TRBJ2-7; maybe TRBD2 (6 bases). Germline V gives CDR1 DFQATT, CDR2 SNEGSKA (reference sequence). The length of the CDR3 is 13 residues. V was clipped by 5 bases and J by 7 bases, with 18 bases between them. CDR3 in DNA: TGCAGTGCTGGAGGGGACGCCTACAATGAGCAGTACTTC. This sequence encodes CSAGGDAYNEQYF.

This chain uses TRBV14 with TRBJ1-1; unclear D gene. CDR1 is SGHDN, CDR2 FVKESK, per germline. Trimming took off 5 bases at V and 0 bases at J, with 7 bases between the two ends. The CDR3 length is 13 residues. The CDR3 DNA reads as TGTGCCAGCAGCGCCATCATGAACACTGAAGCTTTCTTT. It codes for CASSAIMNTEAFF. Together with reference TRBV14 and TRBJ1-1, the CDR3 gives the full variable domain: EAGVTQFPSHSVIEKGQTVTLRCDPISGHDNLYWYRRVMGKEIKFLLHFVKESKQDESGMPNNRFLAERTGGTYSTLKVQPAELEDSGVYFCASSAIMNTEAFFGQGTRLTVV.

About this clonotype: Without the conserved terminal phenylalanine or tryptophan, this CDR3 likely stems from a read error. V is TRBV20-1 and J is TRBJ2-5; 14 bases are shared with TRBD2. There are 15 residues in the CDR3. The germline V gene has CDR1 DFQATT and CDR2 SNEGSKA (reference sequence). V was pared by 3 bases and J by 3 bases, with 3 bases of the junction left unmatched. The DNA of the CDR3 is TGCAGTGCTAGTCTGGGACTAGCGGGGGAAGAGACCCAGTACTTA. Translating it yields CSASLGLAGEETQYL.

V gene TRBV14 combines with J gene TRBJ2-1; D gene unclear. The germline V and J ends were trimmed by 1 base and 8 bases, with 6 bases remaining between them. This CDR3 is built from 12 residues. Germline CDR1 reads SGHDN; CDR2 reads FVKESK. The CDR3 nucleotides read TGTGCCAGCAGCCAAGTTAGGGATGAGCAGTTCTTC. Translated: CASSQVRDEQFF.

At least ten counts were recorded for this clonotype. V and J are TRBV20-1 and TRBJ2-5, with TRBD1 matching over 7 bases. Germline loops: CDR1 DFQATT, CDR2 SNEGSKA (reference sequence). V trimming: 5 bases; J trimming: 4 bases; junction bases outside the gene matches: 10. This CDR3 comprises 14 residues. In DNA, the CDR3 is TGCAGTGCTCCCCGACAGGGTGTAGGAGAGACCCAGTACTTC. Encoded protein: CSAPRQGVGETQYF.

As regards this clonotype: Possible read error: a much larger clone is one base away. This chain connects TRBV25-1 to TRBJ2-1; 7 bases match TRBD1. This CDR3 comprises 17 residues. CDR1 and CDR2 (germline): MGHDK, SYGVNS. Losses at the gene ends were 10 bases for V and 1 base for J; bases not matched to a gene: 16. The CDR3 nucleotides are TGTGCCACCTTGGGAGAACAGGGGCTGGGTTCCTACAATGAGCAGTTCTTC. It encodes CATLGEQGLGSYNEQFF.

On this clonotype itself: A read error may explain this, as a much larger clone is one base away. The chain links TRBV28 to TRBJ2-7; TRBD1 aligns across 7 bases. The CDR3 totals 17 residues. Germline V gene data show CDR1 as MDHEN and CDR2 as SYDVKM. The CDR3 nucleotides read TGTGCCAGCAGTTTCGAACTGACAGGGCCCCGCTCCTACGAGCAGCACTTC. Translation: CASSFELTGPRSYEQHF. Based on the CDR3 plus reference TRBV28 and TRBJ2-7, the full variable domain is DVKVTQSSRYLVKRTGEKVFLECVQDMDHENMFWYRQDPGLGLRLIYFSYDVKMKEKGDIPEGYSVSREKKERFSLILESASTNQTSMYLCASSFELTGPRSYEQHFGPGTRLTVT.

This clonotype appeared many times. The J gene is TRBJ2-1, the V gene TRBV6-2 or TRBV6-3; 7 bases line up with TRBD2. V was clipped by 2 bases and J by 4 bases; unmatched bases: 5. Germline CDR1 is MNHEY and CDR2 is SVGEGT. The CDR3 has 15 residues. The CDR3 region is CASSYLGEGYNEQFF. The CDR3 region has the DNA TGTGCCAGCAGTTACCTGGGGGAGGGTTACAATGAGCAGTTCTTC.

As regards this clonotype: A much larger clone differs from this one at a single base, so this may be a read error. This chain joins TRBV20-1 and TRBJ2-3, with 8 bases fitting TRBD2. V lost 5 bases, J lost 2 bases, and 3 bases stayed unmatched. The CDR3 is made up of 13 amino acids. Germline CDR1 and CDR2: DFQATT and SNEGSKA (reference sequence). The CDR3 reads CSAGLASTDTQYF. CDR3 nucleotides: TGCAGTGCTGGACTAGCCTCCACAGATACGCAGTATTTT.